This T cell receptor (beta chain) was sequenced during a study of somatic mutations in cytotoxic T cells in rheumatoid arthritis. This clone was found once. The target antigen is unknown. The study, taken as a whole, reports: For CD8+ T-cell clonality, rheumatoid arthritis patients and age-matched healthy controls did not differ significantly.

Sequenced by immunoSEQ multiplex PCR; TCRdb stores in-frame clones only, minus some. There are 15,000 to 20,000 clones in the sample; roughly 70% occur only once, and less than 6% lies in the top ten. The CDR3 covers 15 residues. The V and J ends lost 3 bases and 6 bases, in that order; junction bases with no gene match: 5. Germline assignment: CDR1 MNHEY and CDR2 SMNVEV (reference sequence). The genes are TRBV27 and TRBJ2-3; 11 nucleotides agree with TRBD2. Sequencing was performed on CD8+ T cells sorted from blood. This clonotype was sampled from a man between 60 and 75 years old in good health. The CDR3 DNA sequence: TGTGCCAGCAGTTTCAGGGCTAGCGGGGGGGATACGCAGTATTTT. It encodes CASSFRASGGDTQYF.